The 27 T cell receptor beta chains below all came from one sample that was sequenced in a study of Ad26.COV2.S vaccination and SARS-CoV-2 variants. Assay: immunoSEQ multiplex PCR; the TCRdb copy retains only in-frame clones and omits some. This sample has 380,000 or so clones, with around 89% found just once. The sample's treatment: 15 to 20 received Ad26.COV2.S at low or high dose, single or two shots; about 5 received placebo; per-sample allocation not given. Repertoires come from day 63 after the first vaccine or placebo injection. Material: peripheral blood, obtained in a trial of Ad26.COV2.S vaccine versus placebo. The receptors here all came from a person aged 18-60 years who received the Ad26.COV2.S COVID-19 vaccine or a placebo.

The chain carries TRBV4-3 and TRBJ1-2, with 8 nucleotides matching TRBD1. V was clipped by 4 bases and J by 2 bases; unmatched bases: 12. Germline V gene sequence: CDR1 LGHNA, CDR2 YSLEER. CDR3 length equals 17 residues. The CDR3 DNA follows: TGCGCCAGCAGCCCAAGTTATCCGACAGGGGTAAACTATGGCTACACCTTC. This gives the protein CASSPSYPTGVNYGYTF.

The chain couples TRBV12-3 or TRBV12-4 to TRBJ2-1; D is uncertain. V lost 2 bases and J lost 4, with 6 bases in between. The CDR3 loop spans 13 amino acids. The CDR3 is CASSLQSYNEQFF. The DNA for the CDR3 is TGTGCCAGCAGTTTACAGAGTTACAATGAGCAGTTCTTC.

For the CDR3, the DNA is TGTGCCAGCTCACCAGCAGCAAAGAACACTGAAGCTTTCTTT. This encodes CASSPAAKNTEAFF. This rearrangement joins TRBV18 to TRBJ1-1; D is unclear. Germline CDR1 reads KGHSH; CDR2 reads LQKENI. Trimming took off 2 bases at V and 1 base at J, with 8 bases between the two ends. This CDR3 is 14 amino acids long.

This clone was counted once. The J gene is TRBJ1-2, the V gene TRBV5-1; D remains ambiguous. The germline V gene encodes CDR1 SGHRS and CDR2 YFSETQ. V was trimmed by 6 bases and J by 0 bases, leaving 15 bases between them. This CDR3 is built from 15 residues. The CDR3 DNA follows: TGCGCCAGCACTACTATCCCGGGTTCTAACTATGGCTACACCTTC. Amino acid sequence: CASTTIPGSNYGYTF.

This clone was detected a few times. The chain combines TRBV27 with TRBJ2-7, with TRBD1 matching over 7 bases. The germline V gene has CDR1 MNHEY and CDR2 SMNVEV (reference sequence). This CDR3 spans 14 amino acids. V lost 5 bases and J lost 2; bases outside the gene matches: 6. The CDR3 loop reads CASSPPGQPYEQYF. CDR3 DNA sequence: TGTGCCAGCAGTCCTCCGGGACAGCCCTACGAGCAGTACTTC.

The J gene is TRBJ2-1, the V gene TRBV7-9; 7 bases are shared with TRBD1. The V and J ends lost 0 bases and 0 bases, in that order; junction bases with no gene match: 11. Germline CDR1 and CDR2: SEHNR and FQNEAQ (reference sequence). The CDR3 has 19 residues. The CDR3 coding sequence is TGTGCCAGCAGCTTAGCGGTTACCAACAGGGGAAGCTCCTACAATGAGCAGTTCTTC. This sequence encodes CASSLAVTNRGSSYNEQFF.

This clone showed up just a few times. The V call is TRBV28, the J call TRBJ1-6; D might be TRBD1 (6 bases). V was pared by 5 bases and J by 9 bases, with 14 bases between. The germline CDR1 and CDR2 sequences are MDHEN and SYDVKM. This CDR3 spans 14 amino acids. The chain's CDR3 is CASSNREEFSPLHF. The DNA of the CDR3 is TGTGCCAGCAGTAACAGGGAAGAGTTTTCACCCCTCCACTTT. The whole variable domain, remainder taken from reference TRBV28 and TRBJ1-6, is DVKVTQSSRYLVKRTGEKVFLECVQDMDHENMFWYRQDPGLGLRLIYFSYDVKMKEKGDIPEGYSVSREKKERFSLILESASTNQTSMYLCASSNREEFSPLHFGNGTRLTVT.

V gene TRBV28 combines with J gene TRBJ2-7; the match to TRBD2 covers 10 bases. The CDR3 totals 15 residues. Germline trimming cut 7 bases from V and 7 bases from J; bases unmatched to any gene: 13. The germline CDR1 and CDR2 sequences are MDHEN and SYDVKM. The DNA for the CDR3 is TGTGCCAGCAATTCATTAAAGCGGGAGGGCCTTGAGCAGTACTTC. Translated: CASNSLKREGLEQYF. The whole variable domain, filled in from reference TRBV28 and TRBJ2-7, reads DVKVTQSSRYLVKRTGEKVFLECVQDMDHENMFWYRQDPGLGLRLIYFSYDVKMKEKGDIPEGYSVSREKKERFSLILESASTNQTSMYLCASNSLKREGLEQYFGPGTRLTVT.

This clone was counted a single time. The V and J genes are TRBV4-2 and TRBJ1-1; possibly TRBD1 for D (5 bases). Between the trimmed V and J ends, which lost 4 bases and 5 bases, there was a span of 11 bases. The CDR3 sequence is 13 residues long. Germline V CDR1 and CDR2: LGHNA, YNFKEQ. The CDR3 protein is CASSRVRGTEAFF. In nucleotides, the CDR3 is TGTGCCAGCAGCCGGGTAAGGGGAACTGAAGCTTTCTTT.

The J gene is TRBJ2-5, the V gene TRBV14, with TRBD2 as a possible D gene (6 bases). The CDR3 loop spans 18 amino acids. The germline CDR1 and CDR2 sequences are SGHDN and FVKESK. The V end lost 2 bases, the J end lost 3 bases, and 22 bases lay between the germline ends. The CDR3 loop is CASSQFVMSGVVEETQYF. The CDR3 nucleotides are TGTGCCAGCAGCCAATTTGTCATGTCGGGAGTCGTAGAAGAGACCCAGTACTTC.

The rearrangement uses TRBV10-2 and TRBJ1-2; tentative D call: TRBD1 (6 bases). Germline V gives CDR1 WSHSY, CDR2 SAAADI. The CDR3 length is 18 residues. The V end lost 3 bases, the J end lost 2 bases, and 22 bases lay between the germline ends. The CDR3 bases are TGCGCCAGCAGTGACCCGTCGAGAGGGGGGGGTCGAAACTATGGCTACACCTTC. Residues: CASSDPSRGGGRNYGYTF.

The V call is TRBV28, the J call TRBJ1-1; D is unresolved. The CDR3 sequence is 14 residues long. Per the germline V gene, CDR1 is MDHEN and CDR2 is SYDVKM. The V end was cut by 3 bases, the J end by 5 bases, with 13 bases between. The CDR3 region has the DNA TGTGCCAGCAGTTTGCCCGGGGTGAGGACTGAAGCTTTCTTT. Its translation is CASSLPGVRTEAFF.

V usage is TRBV4-2 and J usage is TRBJ2-3; tentatively, D is TRBD2 (5 bases). The V end was cut by 1 base, the J end by 2 bases, with 19 bases between. Per germline, CDR1 LGHNA and CDR2 YNFKEQ. CDR3 size: 18 residues. CDR3 amino acids: CASSQGSELVSTTDTQYF. The CDR3 DNA sequence: TGTGCCAGCAGCCAAGGCTCGGAACTAGTTTCCACCACAGATACGCAGTATTTT.

The chain employs TRBV27 and TRBJ1-6; unclear D gene. The CDR3 length is 18 residues. Looked up from germline, CDR1 is MNHEY and CDR2 is SMNVEV (reference sequence). V lost 2 bases to trimming and J lost 4 bases, with 18 bases between them. The CDR3 loop reads CASSLSFIDKSYNSPLHF. As DNA, the CDR3 is TGTGCCAGCAGTTTAAGTTTTATCGACAAAAGTTATAATTCACCCCTCCACTTT.

The chain joins TRBV9 to TRBJ1-4; D gene ambiguous. Between the trimmed V and J ends, which lost 0 bases and 0 bases, there was a span of 6 bases. Germline values: CDR1 SGDLS, CDR2 YYNGEE. The CDR3 is made up of 15 amino acids. CDR3: CASSVGVATNEKLFF. Here the CDR3 DNA reads TGTGCCAGCAGCGTAGGGGTTGCAACTAATGAAAAACTGTTTTTT. Supplemented by reference TRBV9 and TRBJ1-4, the full variable domain reads DSGVTQTPKHLITATGQRVTLRCSPRSGDLSVYWYQQSLDQGLQFLIQYYNGEERAKGNILERFSAQQFPDLHSELNLSSLELGDSALYFCASSVGVATNEKLFFGSGTQLSVL.

With regard to this clone: Other DNA sequences of this sample code for an identical CDR3. The V and J genes are TRBV18 and TRBJ1-1, with unresolved D. The CDR3 has 13 residues. Germline V lookup: CDR1 KGHSH, CDR2 LQKENI. Trimming removed 3 bases from V and 2 bases from J, with 7 bases in between. The CDR3 reads CASSPQGNTEAFF. CDR3 DNA sequence: TGTGCCAGCTCACCTCAAGGAAACACTGAAGCTTTCTTT.

V and J are TRBV11-3 and TRBJ2-7, with 11 bases matching TRBD1. The CDR3 spans 14 residues. The J segment lost 5 bases and the V segment lost 5 bases, leaving 5 bases of the junction unmatched. Germline loops: CDR1 SGHNT, CDR2 YENEEA. CDR3 DNA sequence: TGTGCCAGCAGCCCCGGGACAGGGGGACACGAGCAGTACTTC. It is translated as CASSPGTGGHEQYF.

The chain is built from TRBV13 and TRBJ2-7; the D gene is possibly TRBD1 (5 bases). Germline CDR1 is PRHDT and CDR2 is FYEKMQ (reference sequence). The CDR3 loop spans 13 amino acids. The V end lost 2 bases, the J end lost 2 bases, and 7 bases lay between the germline ends. The CDR3 DNA reads as TGTGCCAGCAGCTTACAGGGAACCTACGAGCAGTACTTC. Translation gives CASSLQGTYEQYF.

V gene TRBV18 combines with J gene TRBJ1-4; weak D call: TRBD1 (5 bases). The CDR3 is 14 amino acids. The germline V gene encodes CDR1 KGHSH and CDR2 LQKENI. V lost 3 bases to trimming and J lost 8 bases, with 13 bases between them. CDR3 sequence: CASSPGGAGEKLFF. The CDR3 DNA follows: TGTGCCAGCTCACCTGGAGGGGCAGGGGAAAAACTGTTTTTT.

The chain joins TRBV5-4 to TRBJ2-3; 9 nucleotides align to TRBD1. Germline V lookup: CDR1 SGHNT, CDR2 YYREEE (reference sequence). With 4 bases clipped from V and 11 bases from J, the junction kept 17 bases outside the gene matches. The CDR3 length is 16 residues. The DNA for the CDR3 is TGTGCCAGCAGCCCGAAGCCGGGACAGGGATACGACAGGCAGTATTTT. Its translation is CASSPKPGQGYDRQYF.

This chain connects TRBV7-8 to TRBJ2-1, with 8 positions matching TRBD2. Per germline, CDR1 SGHVS and CDR2 FQNEAQ. V lost 5 bases to trimming and J lost 8 bases; unmatched junction nucleotides: 11. The CDR3 spans 15 residues. The CDR3 DNA sequence: TGTGCCAGCAGCCCGGGAGGGGATCGGTTGGATGAGCAGTTCTTC. The encoded protein is CASSPGGDRLDEQFF.

The chain is built from TRBV7-2 and TRBJ2-1; a possible D gene is TRBD2 (5 bases). This CDR3 has 14 amino acids. V lost 0 bases, J lost 9 bases, and 12 bases lay in between. CDR1 is SGHTA, CDR2 FQGNSA, per germline. The DNA for the CDR3 is TGTGCCAGCAGCTTAGCGGTATTAGGAGGTGAGCAGTTCTTC. Translation gives CASSLAVLGGEQFF.

The J gene is TRBJ2-2, the V gene TRBV4-1, with TRBD1 as a possible D gene (6 bases). The CDR3 has 15 residues. In germline, CDR1 is MGHRA, CDR2 YSYEKL. Deletions cut 1 base from V and 5 bases from J, with 11 bases between. CDR3 DNA: TGCGCCAGCAGCCAAGTCCAGGGGATGACCGGGGAGCTGTTTTTT. Translation: CASSQVQGMTGELFF.

J is TRBJ2-7 and V is TRBV4-2; D uncertain. Germline CDR1 and CDR2: LGHNA and YNFKEQ. V gave up 0 bases and J gave up 0 bases, with 6 bases separating them. The CDR3 is 14 residues long. DNA for the CDR3: TGTGCCAGCAGCCAAGATTACTTCTCCTACGAGCAGTACTTC. It encodes CASSQDYFSYEQYF.

Turning to this clone: The sample holds other DNA sequences that translate to the same CDR3. J is TRBJ2-7 and V is TRBV7-9; D may be TRBD1 (6 bases). The germline gives CDR1 SEHNR, CDR2 FQNEAQ (reference sequence). The CDR3 is 14 amino acids. V was cut by 2 bases and J by 0 bases, with 8 bases left in between. The CDR3 sequence is CASSLQGTSYEQYF. CDR3 nucleotides: TGTGCCAGCAGCTTACAGGGGACCTCCTACGAGCAGTACTTC.

This chain joins TRBV5-1 and TRBJ1-1, with D possibly TRBD1 on 5 matching bases. The V gene's germline CDR1 is SGHRS and CDR2 YFSETQ. The CDR3 consists of 16 residues. V was pared by 4 bases and J by 0 bases, with 16 bases between. CDR3 DNA: TGCGCCAGCAGCCCGAGATGGGACTCACTGAACACTGAAGCTTTCTTT. It translates to CASSPRWDSLNTEAFF.

This chain links TRBV11-2 with TRBJ2-2; possible D gene TRBD1, 5 bases. CDR3 length: 17 residues. Germline CDR1 reads SGHAT; CDR2 reads FQNNGV. Between the trimmed V and J ends, which lost 5 bases and 2 bases, there was a span of 18 bases. The DNA of the CDR3 is TGTGCCAGCAGCGGAATCAGACAGAAATTAAACACCGGGGAGCTGTTTTTT. Amino acids: CASSGIRQKLNTGELFF.